This T cell receptor beta chain was recovered during a study of T cell responses to AZD1222 COVID-19 vaccine. Study results and caveats: Donors were mostly white British, more females; clonal diversity possibly underestimated.

Clones were sequenced by immunoSEQ multiplex PCR, and TCRdb holds only the in-frame ones, with some missing. The repertoire includes about 78,000 clones, just over 90% of them detected once, and 3% to 3.5% sits in the top ten. A remark on this clone: Its antigen remains unknown.

CDR1 SGHRS and CDR2 YFSETQ come from the germline V gene. The CDR3 consists of 15 residues. Trimming took 4 bases from V and 0 from J, leaving 14 bases between them. Both about-4-week and about-12-week second-dose recipients were combined. This receptor was taken from an adult who received the AZD1222 COVID-19 vaccine. The material was peripheral blood, obtained 28 days after the second AZD1222 dose. The chain combines TRBV5-1 with TRBJ2-7; tentatively, D is TRBD2 (6 bases). The CDR3 DNA reads as TGCGCCAGCAGCCCGGGGGTCTGGCCCTCCTACGAGCAGTACTTC. Protein product: CASSPGVWPSYEQYF.